Shown below are 21 T cell receptor beta chains from a single sample sequenced in a study of blood T cell repertoires in COVID-19. Profiling relied on immunoSEQ multiplex PCR, and the TCRdb table lists in-frame clones only, not all of them. The sample holds some 150,000 clones, approximately 90% seen once. Sequenced: PBMCs or T cells enriched from blood (not recorded which). These TCRs come from a woman aged 18-29 years who had recovered from COVID-19.

The gene calls are TRBV6-4 and TRBJ2-1; D is possibly TRBD2 (6 bases). The CDR3 sequence is 12 residues long. Germline loops: CDR1 MRHNA, CDR2 SNTAGT. The V end lost 2 bases, the J end lost 7 bases, and 6 bases lay between the germline ends. The CDR3 coding sequence is TGTGCCAGCAGTGACCGGGGGAATGAGCAGTTCTTC. The encoded protein is CASSDRGNEQFF.

This sequence joins TRBV6-5 and TRBJ1-5, with a possible D match to TRBD1 (6 bases). CDR1 is MNHEY, CDR2 SVGAGI, per germline. Trimming removed 7 bases at V and 7 bases at J, with 17 bases between. The CDR3 has 14 residues. The CDR3 sequence is CASKRSGRGQPQHF. DNA for the CDR3: TGTGCCAGCAAGAGATCTGGAAGGGGGCAGCCCCAGCATTTT.

The rearrangement links TRBV11-3 to TRBJ2-1; 12 bases agree with TRBD2. V shed 5 bases, J shed 13 bases, and the junction held 6 bases outside the gene matches. Germline CDR1 and CDR2: SGHNT and YENEEA. This CDR3 comprises 13 residues. The DNA of the CDR3 is TGTGCCAGCAGCCCTGGACTAGCGGGGCCACAGTTCTTC. Its protein is CASSPGLAGPQFF. The full variable domain, completed using reference TRBV11-3 and TRBJ2-1, is EAGVVQSPRYKIIEKKQPVAFWCNPISGHNTLYWYLQNLGQGPELLIRYENEEAVDDSQLPKDRFSAERLKGVDSTLKIQPAELGDSAVYLCASSPGLAGPQFFGPGTRLTVL.

The chain couples TRBV3-1 (or the pseudogene TRBV3-2) to TRBJ2-1; a weak D match, TRBD2 (5 bases). The CDR3 extends over 15 amino acids. V gave up 1 base and J gave up 4 bases, with 11 bases separating them. Looked up from germline, CDR1 is LGHDT and CDR2 is YNNKEL (reference sequence). This CDR3 reads CASSQGRDPYNEQFF. In nucleotides, the CDR3 is TGTGCCAGCAGCCAAGGCCGGGATCCGTACAATGAGCAGTTCTTC.

This chain links TRBV7-3 with TRBJ2-4; TRBD1 matches 7 bases. This CDR3 has 13 amino acids. Germline V gene data show CDR1 as SGHTA and CDR2 as FQGTGA. V was clipped by 3 bases and J by 9 bases; unmatched bases: 5. The CDR3 DNA is TGTGCCAGCAGCTTGGGACAGAACGGCATTCAGTACTTC. This translates into CASSLGQNGIQYF. Drawing the rest from reference TRBV7-3 and TRBJ2-4, the complete variable domain is GAGVSQTPSNKVTEKGKYVELRCDPISGHTALYWYRQSLGQGPEFLIYFQGTGAADDSGLPNDRFFAVRPEGSVSTLKIQRTERGDSAVYLCASSLGQNGIQYFGAGTRLSVL.

The chain is built from TRBV20-1 and TRBJ2-3, with unresolved D. CDR3 length: 16 residues. Trimming stripped 3 bases from V and 0 bases from J, with 16 bases between. Germline assignment: CDR1 DFQATT and CDR2 SNEGSKA (reference sequence). The CDR3 reads CSASGRRRASTDTQYF. The CDR3 coding sequence is TGCAGTGCTAGTGGACGTAGGAGAGCTAGCACAGATACGCAGTATTTT.

A single count supports this clone. The chain has TRBV19 and TRBJ2-1; the match to TRBD2 covers 11 bases. From germline, CDR1 is LNHDA and CDR2 SQIVND (reference sequence). J gave up 6 bases and V 3 bases, and 4 bases lay outside the gene matches. CDR3 size: 15 residues. The CDR3 sequence: CASSIVAGGPNEQFF. The CDR3 DNA sequence: TGTGCCAGTAGTATTGTAGCGGGAGGGCCCAATGAGCAGTTCTTC.

This chain connects TRBV24-1 to TRBJ2-1; D possibly corresponds to TRBD2 (5 bases). The CDR3 runs 12 residues. V was clipped by 5 bases and J by 9 bases, with 10 bases between them. Germline assignment: CDR1 KGHDR and CDR2 SFDVKD. The DNA for the CDR3 is TGTGCCACCAGTGGTGAGGGAAGTGAGCAGTTCTTC. Encoded protein: CATSGEGSEQFF.

This clone was seen a single time. The chain is built from TRBV28 and TRBJ1-5, with D perhaps matching TRBD1 (6 bases). The CDR3 extends over 14 amino acids. Per the germline V gene, CDR1 is MDHEN and CDR2 is SYDVKM. V lost 7 bases and J 5 bases, leaving 15 bases between the germline ends. CDR3 nucleotides: TGTGCCAGCACCTGGGGGCCGCAAGATCAGCCCCAGCATTTT. It codes for CASTWGPQDQPQHF.

This clone was seen a single time. This sequence joins TRBV3-1 (or the pseudogene TRBV3-2) and TRBJ2-6, with a possible D match to TRBD1 (5 bases). This CDR3 spans 16 amino acids. Germline values: CDR1 LGHDT, CDR2 YNNKEL (reference sequence). With 1 base removed from V and 1 base from J, the gap between germline ends came to 8 bases. The CDR3 nucleotides read TGTGCCAGCAGCCAAGGCGCAGGGTCTGGGGCCAACGTCCTGACTTTC. Amino acid sequence: CASSQGAGSGANVLTF.

The chain combines TRBV5-1 with TRBJ2-1; 7 bases line up with TRBD2. The CDR3 has 16 amino acids. In germline, CDR1 is SGHRS, CDR2 YFSETQ. Germline trimming cut 6 bases from V and 1 base from J; bases unmatched to any gene: 10. This CDR3 reads CASTLGGSGSYNEQFF. In nucleotides, the CDR3 is TGCGCCAGCACTCTGGGGGGGAGCGGATCCTACAATGAGCAGTTCTTC. Full variable domain (rest looked up from reference TRBV5-1 and TRBJ2-1): KAGVTQTPRYLIKTRGQQVTLSCSPISGHRSVSWYQQTPGQGLQFLFEYFSETQRNKGNFPGRFSGRQFSNSRSEMNVSTLELGDSALYLCASTLGGSGSYNEQFFGPGTRLTVL.

This chain connects TRBV5-1 to TRBJ2-3; D is possibly TRBD2 (5 bases). Germline V gene sequence: CDR1 SGHRS, CDR2 YFSETQ. With 4 bases removed from V and 2 bases from J, the gap between germline ends came to 20 bases. The CDR3 runs to 17 residues. As DNA, the CDR3 is TGCGCCAGCAGCCTTCCGACCGGAGGTGGGTTCACAGATACGCAGTATTTT. Residues: CASSLPTGGGFTDTQYF.

This clone was seen once. The V and J genes are TRBV28 and TRBJ1-4, with D possibly TRBD1 on 6 matching bases. Germline V gives CDR1 MDHEN, CDR2 SYDVKM. The CDR3 is made up of 17 amino acids. The germline V and J ends were trimmed by 6 bases and 4 bases, with 21 bases remaining between them. CDR3: CASRPMTGPGFNEKLFF. The CDR3 region has the DNA TGTGCCAGCAGACCAATGACAGGTCCGGGGTTTAATGAAAAACTGTTTTTT.

This clone came up a few times. This rearrangement joins TRBV19 to TRBJ1-2; the D gene is possibly TRBD1 (5 bases). V lost 7 bases, J lost 7 bases, and 13 bases lay in between. The CDR3 sequence is 12 residues long. The germline CDR1 and CDR2 sequences are LNHDA and SQIVND (reference sequence). The CDR3 region has the DNA TGTGCCAGTACAGGGCATGCCAGTGGCTACACCTTC. The encoded protein is CASTGHASGYTF.

The chain employs TRBV4-3 and TRBJ2-1, with 9 bases that match TRBD2. The CDR3 runs to 17 residues. From germline, CDR1 is LGHNA and CDR2 YSLEER. After removal of 0 bases from V and 7 bases from J, the junction contained 10 bases not matched to a gene. Here the CDR3 reads CASSQDTPSGVRNEQFF. The CDR3 DNA follows: TGCGCCAGCAGCCAAGATACTCCTAGCGGGGTTCGGAATGAGCAGTTCTTC.

The chain's CDR3 is CASRTAGGRNEQFF. The CDR3 bases are TGTGCCAGCAGAACAGCGGGAGGGAGGAATGAGCAGTTCTTC. This chain joins TRBV28 and TRBJ2-1; 10 bases fit TRBD2. The ends lost 6 bases at V and 7 bases at J; junction bases unmatched: 6. Germline CDR1 MDHEN, CDR2 SYDVKM. There are 14 residues in the CDR3.

The chain employs TRBV5-6 and TRBJ2-3; D is possibly TRBD1 (6 bases). This CDR3 comprises 14 residues. Deletions cut 4 bases from V and 2 bases from J, with 11 bases between. The germline V gene has CDR1 SGHDT and CDR2 YYEEEE. The CDR3 spells CASSPDSFTDTQYF. CDR3 nucleotides: TGTGCCAGCAGCCCGGACAGCTTCACAGATACGCAGTATTTT.

The chain employs TRBV2 and TRBJ2-3; D perhaps matches TRBD2 (6 bases). The V gene's germline CDR1 is SNHLY and CDR2 FYNNEI. V was pared by 1 base and J by 2 bases, with 13 bases between. This CDR3 is built from 16 residues. The CDR3 region is CASSEGLAVDTDTQYF. CDR3 coding DNA: TGTGCCAGCAGTGAAGGATTAGCGGTGGACACAGATACGCAGTATTTT.

The chain joins TRBV4-1 to TRBJ1-6; 9 bases agree with TRBD1. This CDR3 is 15 amino acids long. V was pared by 4 bases and J by 7 bases, with 5 bases of the junction left unmatched. Germline CDR1 is MGHRA and CDR2 is YSYEKL. The DNA of the CDR3 is TGCGCCAGCAGCCCCGGGACAGGGAGAAATTCACCCCTCCACTTT. It encodes CASSPGTGRNSPLHF.

The chain has TRBV5-5 and TRBJ2-5; 7 positions match TRBD1. Per the germline V gene, CDR1 is SGHKS and CDR2 is YYEKEE (reference sequence). CDR3 size: 13 residues. V dropped 2 bases and J dropped 3; count of bases not matched to a gene: 1. The CDR3 region is CASSFGTEETQYF. CDR3 sequence (DNA): TGTGCCAGCAGCTTCGGGACAGAAGAGACCCAGTACTTC.

Only one count was recorded for this clone. The chain employs TRBV4-1 and TRBJ2-5; D gene ambiguous. CDR1 MGHRA and CDR2 YSYEKL come from the germline V gene. This CDR3 has 16 residues. Trimming pared 0 bases from V and 1 base from J, leaving 12 bases between. The CDR3 here is CASSQDPAEIQETQYF. The CDR3 DNA is TGCGCCAGCAGCCAAGATCCGGCGGAGATCCAAGAGACCCAGTACTTC.